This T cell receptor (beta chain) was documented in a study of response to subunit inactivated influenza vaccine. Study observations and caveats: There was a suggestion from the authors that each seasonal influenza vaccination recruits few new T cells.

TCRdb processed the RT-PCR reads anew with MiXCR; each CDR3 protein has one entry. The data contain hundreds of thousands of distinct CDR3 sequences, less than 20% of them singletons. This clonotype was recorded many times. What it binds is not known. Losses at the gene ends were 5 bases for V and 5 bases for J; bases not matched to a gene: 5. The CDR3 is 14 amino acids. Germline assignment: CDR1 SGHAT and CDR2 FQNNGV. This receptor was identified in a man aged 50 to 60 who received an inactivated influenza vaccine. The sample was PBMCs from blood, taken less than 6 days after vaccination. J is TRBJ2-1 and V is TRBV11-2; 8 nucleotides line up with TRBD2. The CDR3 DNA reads TGTGCCAGCAGCCCGGAGCGGGGGAACAATGAGCAGTTCTTC. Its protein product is CASSPERGNNEQFF.